Listed below are T cell receptor beta chains from one sample, sequenced in a study of blood T cells in healthy people across ages. A single record per CDR3 protein comes from TCRdb applying MiXCR to the 5' RACE reads. The repertoire holds over 1,300,000 distinct CDR3 sequences, with 59% as singletons. The sample comprised blood. These receptors were taken from a man between 18 and 35 years old in good health. The CDR3 runs from the conserved cysteine through the conserved F or W. Each record gives: D gene, clone size, V gene, J gene, CDR3 DNA, CDR3 protein. The D gene is left open where the match is weak. Size tells how often a clone was seen (once, few, many) or the class of an expanded clone, and some rows leave it out.

TRBD1	NA	TRBV25-1	TRBJ2-7	TGTGCCAGCAGTGCCGGGACAGGGGTCGGCGAGCAGTACTTC	CASSAGTGVGEQYF
NA	NA	TRBV11-2	TRBJ2-3	TGTGCCAGCACCGCATGGGGCGCGGGCACAGATACGCAGTATTTT	CASTAWGAGTDTQYF
TRBD2	NA	TRBV5-1	TRBJ2-7	TGCGCCAGCAGCATCATAGCGGGGGAAACCTACGAGCAGTACTTC	CASSIIAGETYEQYF
NA	NA	TRBV12-3/TRBV12-4	TRBJ1-5	NA	CASSSSVPVGNQPQHF
TRBD1	few	TRBV12-3/TRBV12-4	TRBJ2-7	TGTGCCAGCAGTGCCGGGACAGGGGACAACGAGCAGTACTTC	CASSAGTGDNEQYF
NA	once	TRBV10-3	TRBJ2-7	TGTGCCATCAGTGAGTCTAACTCCTACAATGAGCAGTACTTC	CAISESNSYNEQYF
NA	NA	TRBV2	TRBJ1-2	TGTGCCAGCAGTGAATTAAGGGACACACTTTATGGCTACACCTTC	CASSELRDTLYGYTF
NA	once	TRBV10-3	TRBJ2-1	TGTGCCATCAGTGAGTCTGGTCTAGGGGGTGAGCAGTTCTTC	CAISESGLGGEQFF
NA	few	TRBV5-1	TRBJ2-5	TGCGCCAGCAGCTTGAGGACCCAAGAGACCCAGTACTTC	CASSLRTQETQYF
TRBD2	NA	TRBV20-1	TRBJ2-1	TGCAGTGCTAGGTCCCTACTAGCGGGGGGTCCAGGTGAGCAGTTCTTC	CSARSLLAGGPGEQFF
NA	NA	TRBV20-1	TRBJ2-3	TGCAGTGCTCACCGGCAGGGTGGCACAGATACGCAGTATTTT	CSAHRQGGTDTQYF
NA	NA	TRBV10-3	TRBJ1-1	TGTGCCATTACTGGGGGTACTGAAGCTTTCTTT	CAITGGTEAFF
NA	NA	TRBV2	TRBJ2-1	TGTGCCAGCAGAGCCGGGACCCACAATGAGCAGTTCTTC	CASRAGTHNEQFF
TRBD1	NA	TRBV6-2/TRBV6-3	TRBJ1-5	TGTGCCAGCAGTGAACAGGGGCGAGGACAGCCCCAGCATTTT	CASSEQGRGQPQHF
TRBD1	few	TRBV4-1	TRBJ2-7	TGCGCCAGCAGCCAACTTCCCCACTTAGGGGACAGTAACTACGAGCAGTACTTC	CASSQLPHLGDSNYEQYF
NA	few	TRBV6-5	TRBJ2-3	TGTGCCAGCAGTTCAGGGTCCCAGGGCACAGATACGCAGTATTTT	CASSSGSQGTDTQYF
NA	NA	TRBV4-3	TRBJ2-7	TGCGCCAGCAGCCAACGGCAGGGCGTAAACCACGAGCAGTACTTC	CASSQRQGVNHEQYF
TRBD1	few	TRBV29-1	TRBJ1-2	TGCAGCGTCCCGGGACAGGGGTCTCGGTATGGCTACACCTTC	CSVPGQGSRYGYTF